The next 27 T cell receptor beta chains were all read from a single sample in a study of vaccination effects on CD4 cells after COVID-19. These receptors have no known antigen. Prior to sequencing, the ViraFEST assay stimulated PBMC with viral peptide pools, which expanded the antigen-specific CD4+ T cells. On roughly day 9 of culture, CD4+ T cells were separated out. Nobody among the vaccine recipients had prior SARS-CoV-2 infection (nucleocapsid antibodies were negative). Only in-frame clones appear in the TCRdb table, and some are missing; sequencing was by immunoSEQ multiplex PCR. The repertoire consists of tens of thousands of clones, with roughly 74% occurring once and the leading ten covering less than 3%. The sequencing here drew on CD4+ T cells from PBMCs cultured with HCoV-NL63 spike peptides, taken before COVID-19 vaccination. The receptors here all came from a human donor who received a COVID-19 vaccine.

The chain couples TRBV5-4 to TRBJ2-5; D not certain. Germline lookup yields CDR1 SGHNT and CDR2 YYREEE (reference sequence). The V and J ends lost 3 bases and 1 base respectively, with 10 bases between them. The CDR3 runs 14 residues. CDR3: CASSSQDGQETQYF. DNA of the CDR3: TGTGCCAGCAGCTCCCAGGATGGCCAAGAGACCCAGTACTTC.

This clone was seen a few times. This chain joins TRBV10-3 and TRBJ2-5; D call uncertain. The germline gives CDR1 ENHRY, CDR2 SYGVKD. The CDR3 sequence is 13 residues long. Trimming took off 6 bases at V and 2 bases at J, with 10 bases between the two ends. For the CDR3, the DNA is TGTGCCATCAGGCCTGCAGAACAAGAGACCCAGTACTTC. The encoded protein is CAIRPAEQETQYF.

The genes are TRBV5-4 and TRBJ2-2, with D possibly TRBD1 on 7 matching bases. Per the germline V gene, CDR1 is SGHNT and CDR2 is YYREEE (reference sequence). The V end lost 4 bases, the J end lost 0 bases, and 10 bases lay between the germline ends. This CDR3 spans 15 amino acids. The CDR3 coding sequence is TGTGCCAGCAGCGGAGGGACAGCGAACACCGGGGAGCTGTTTTTT. It codes for CASSGGTANTGELFF.

The chain employs TRBV6-5 and TRBJ2-7, with a possible D match to TRBD2 (7 bases). Per germline, CDR1 MNHEY and CDR2 SVGAGI. The CDR3 sequence is 14 residues long. V was shortened by 6 bases and J by 5 bases, with 17 bases between the two germline ends. CDR3 amino acids: CASSSRGGPDEQYV. CDR3 DNA: TGTGCCAGCAGCTCGAGGGGGGGGCCGGACGAGCAGTACGTC.

The chain joins TRBV10-2 to TRBJ1-6; D perhaps matches TRBD1 (6 bases). Germline V CDR1 and CDR2: WSHSY, SAAADI. The CDR3 is made up of 16 amino acids. The V gene lost 6 bases and the J gene lost 0 bases, with 12 bases spanning the gap. The CDR3 region is CASRTDRNSYNSPLHF. As DNA, the CDR3 is TGCGCCAGCAGGACGGACAGAAACTCCTATAATTCACCCCTCCACTTT.

This chain links TRBV6-5 with TRBJ2-2, with TRBD1 as a possible D gene (6 bases). This CDR3 contains 13 residues. CDR1 is MNHEY and CDR2 is SVGAGI in the germline V gene. V was trimmed by 6 bases and J by 4 bases, leaving 9 bases between them. This CDR3 is CASRATGTGELFF. CDR3 DNA: TGTGCCAGCAGAGCGACAGGCACCGGGGAGCTGTTTTTT.

The chain joins TRBV30 to TRBJ1-6; the D is unclear. Germline lookup yields CDR1 GTSNPN and CDR2 SVGIG (reference sequence). V lost 2 bases to trimming and J lost 1 base, with 6 bases between them. The CDR3 extends over 14 amino acids. The CDR3: CAWSTGSYNSPLHF. The CDR3, as DNA: TGTGCCTGGAGTACGGGGTCCTATAATTCACCCCTCCACTTT.

The genes are TRBV15 and TRBJ2-7; D is possibly TRBD2 (5 bases). V dropped 0 bases and J dropped 2 bases, with 11 bases sitting between them. Germline V gene lookup returns CDR1 LNHNV and CDR2 YYDKDF (reference sequence). The length of the CDR3 is 15 residues. CDR3 coding DNA: TGTGCCACCAGCAGAGATTGGTCAGCGGCCTACGAGCAGTACGTC. Translating it yields CATSRDWSAAYEQYV.

This chain uses TRBV4-1 with TRBJ2-1; D is undetermined. Trimming took off 0 bases at V and 8 bases at J, with 11 bases between the two ends. Germline V gene lookup returns CDR1 MGHRA and CDR2 YSYEKL. The CDR3 covers 14 residues. This CDR3 is CASSQDWLSDEQFF. The DNA for the CDR3 is TGCGCCAGCAGCCAAGACTGGTTAAGCGATGAGCAGTTCTTC.

The chain uses TRBV7-2 and TRBJ2-5; D gene unclear. CDR1 is SGHTA, CDR2 FQGNSA, per germline. The CDR3 has 11 amino acids. V shed 5 bases and J shed 5 bases, with 6 bases lying between them. DNA of the CDR3: TGTGCCAGCAGCCTACAGGAGACCCAGTACTTC. This gives the protein CASSLQETQYF. The full variable domain, completed using reference TRBV7-2 and TRBJ2-5, is GAGVSQSPSNKVTEKGKDVELRCDPISGHTALYWYRQSLGQGLEFLIYFQGNSAPDKSGLPSDRFSAERTGGSVSTLTIQRTQQEDSAVYLCASSLQETQYFGPGTRLLVL.

This rearrangement joins TRBV7-9 to TRBJ1-1; tentatively, D is TRBD1 (6 bases). This CDR3 is 15 amino acids long. Trimming shortened V by 7 bases and J by 3 bases, and 18 bases separated the two germline ends. Germline CDR1 SEHNR, CDR2 FQNEAQ (reference sequence). The CDR3 region is CASTPSTGGYTEAFF. The DNA for the CDR3 is TGTGCCAGCACCCCGTCCACGGGGGGCTACACTGAAGCTTTCTTT.

The chain links TRBV25-1 to TRBJ2-1; D is possibly TRBD1 (6 bases). Germline V CDR1 and CDR2: MGHDK, SYGVNS. With 4 bases removed from V and 1 base from J, the gap between germline ends came to 11 bases. The CDR3 is 15 residues long. The CDR3 loop reads CASSVWQGSYNEQFF. CDR3 in DNA: TGTGCCAGCAGTGTTTGGCAGGGGTCCTACAATGAGCAGTTCTTC.

The V and J genes are TRBV2 and TRBJ1-2; D uncertain. Trimming took off 4 bases at V and 0 bases at J, with 9 bases between the two ends. This CDR3 is built from 14 residues. Germline CDR1 reads SNHLY; CDR2 reads FYNNEI. The CDR3 here is CASSVAGSNYGYTF. The CDR3 DNA follows: TGTGCCAGCAGTGTTGCGGGCTCTAACTATGGCTACACCTTC.

The CDR3 sequence is CASSLAGGARKTQYF. CDR3 bases: TGTGCCAGCAGCTTAGCGGGGGGGGCTCGGAAGACCCAGTACTTC. The V and J genes are TRBV7-9 and TRBJ2-5, with D possibly matching TRBD2 (7 bases). V dropped 0 bases and J dropped 6 bases, with 14 bases sitting between them. This CDR3 has 15 amino acids. CDR1 and CDR2 (germline): SEHNR, FQNEAQ (reference sequence).

The chain is built from TRBV25-1 and TRBJ2-3, with 9 positions matching TRBD2. Unmatched junction bases numbered 5, after V lost 2 bases and J lost 5 bases. The V gene's germline CDR1 is MGHDK and CDR2 SYGVNS. There are 15 residues in the CDR3. CDR3 nucleotide sequence: TGTGCCAGCAGTGAAGCGGGGGGGCCCGGAGATACGCAGTATTTT. This codes for CASSEAGGPGDTQYF. The full variable domain, rest sourced from reference TRBV25-1 and TRBJ2-3, is EADIYQTPRYLVIGTGKKITLECSQTMGHDKMYWYQQDPGMELHLIHYSYGVNSTEKGDLSSESTVSRIRTEHFPLTLESARPSHTSQYLCASSEAGGPGDTQYFGPGTRLTVL.

The rearrangement uses TRBV30 and TRBJ2-3, with a tentative D call TRBD1 (6 bases). CDR1 GTSNPN and CDR2 SVGIG come from the germline V gene (reference sequence). This CDR3 has 13 residues. V gave up 3 bases and J gave up 3 bases, with 10 bases separating them. The chain's CDR3 is CAWRRGGTDTQYF. The CDR3 DNA sequence: TGTGCCTGGAGACGAGGGGGAACAGATACGCAGTATTTT. The complete variable domain, with remaining parts taken from reference TRBV30 and TRBJ2-3, reads SQTIHQWPATLVQPVGSPLSLECTVEGTSNPNLYWYRQAAGRGLQLLFYSVGIGQISSEVPQNLSASRPQDRQFILSSKKLLLSDSGFYLCAWRRGGTDTQYFGPGTRLTVL.

The V gene is TRBV25-1, the J gene TRBJ1-6; TRBD1 is a possible D gene (5 bases). V was pared by 3 bases and J by 10 bases, with 16 bases between. There are 15 residues in the CDR3. CDR1 MGHDK and CDR2 SYGVNS come from the germline V gene. CDR3 coding DNA: TGTGCCAGCAGTGATCGATGGGGGGTAGACTCACCCCTCCACTTT. It yields the protein CASSDRWGVDSPLHF.

The table lists this clone with a few counts. J is TRBJ1-1 and V is TRBV6-5, with D hard to call. CDR3 length: 14 residues. CDR1 and CDR2 (germline): MNHEY, SVGAGI. V lost 2 bases to trimming and J lost 1 base, with 8 bases between them. CDR3 residues: CASSYLAGNTEAFF. DNA of the CDR3: TGTGCCAGCAGTTACCTCGCAGGGAACACTGAAGCTTTCTTT.

A single count supports this clone. The chain combines TRBV6-5 with TRBJ1-3, with D unresolved. The CDR3 is 13 residues long. The V gene lost 7 bases and the J gene lost 4 bases, with 11 bases spanning the gap. Germline values: CDR1 MNHEY, CDR2 SVGAGI. CDR3 amino acids: CASTKDRGNTIYF. The CDR3, as DNA: TGTGCCAGCACGAAGGATCGGGGAAACACCATATATTTT.

The chain has TRBV4-1 and TRBJ2-2; the D gene is possibly TRBD1 (5 bases). Trimming shortened V by 6 bases and J by 4 bases, and 9 bases separated the two germline ends. CDR3 length: 13 residues. The V gene's germline CDR1 is MGHRA and CDR2 YSYEKL. CDR3 region: CASRGRVTGELFF. Here the CDR3 DNA reads TGCGCCAGCAGAGGCAGGGTCACCGGGGAGCTGTTTTTT.

This rearrangement joins TRBV7-8 to TRBJ1-1; unclear D gene. This CDR3 contains 15 residues. Germline V gives CDR1 SGHVS, CDR2 FQNEAQ. V lost 1 base, J lost 5 bases, and 14 bases lay in between. This chain's CDR3 is CASSLVSGARTEAFF. DNA of the CDR3: TGTGCCAGCAGCTTAGTTAGCGGTGCGAGGACTGAAGCTTTCTTT.

The chain joins TRBV24-1 to TRBJ1-2; possibly TRBD1 for D (5 bases). This CDR3 comprises 13 residues. The ends were cut back, 7 bases at V and 0 bases at J, with 8 bases in the middle. CDR1 is KGHDR, CDR2 SFDVKD, per germline. CDR3 sequence (DNA): TGTGCCACCAGCGGGGCGGCTAACTATGGCTACACCTTC. This sequence encodes CATSGAANYGYTF.

A few counts support this clone. V and J are TRBV12-5 and TRBJ2-2; D may be TRBD1 or TRBD2 (6 bases each). Trimming removed 9 bases from V and 6 bases from J, with 14 bases in between. CDR3 length: 13 amino acids. Germline V lookup: CDR1 LGHNT, CDR2 FRNRAP. The CDR3 sequence: CASRLEGAGELFF. In DNA, the CDR3 is TGTGCTAGCCGCCTGGAGGGGGCCGGGGAGCTGTTTTTT.

This sequence joins TRBV10-2 and TRBJ2-5; unclear D gene. CDR3 length: 13 amino acids. Looked up from germline, CDR1 is WSHSY and CDR2 is SAAADI. Trimming pared 3 bases from V and 5 bases from J, leaving 10 bases between. CDR3 DNA sequence: TGCGCCAGCAGTGACGCGAGACGGGAGACCCAGTACTTC. It specifies CASSDARRETQYF.

With respect to this clone: Other nucleotide sequences in the sample specify the same CDR3. The CDR3 DNA is TGTGCCAGTAGTATAACAAGGAACACTGAAGCTTTCTTT. Amino acids: CASSITRNTEAFF. The chain joins TRBV19 to TRBJ1-1; D gene ambiguous. CDR3 size: 13 residues. The V and J ends lost 2 bases and 1 base respectively, with 5 bases between them. CDR1 and CDR2 from the germline V gene are LNHDA and SQIVND (reference sequence).

The chain joins TRBV3-1 (or the pseudogene TRBV3-2) to TRBJ2-1; D is possibly TRBD1 (6 bases). The germline CDR1 and CDR2 sequences are LGHDT and YNNKEL (reference sequence). CDR3 length: 15 amino acids. Trimming stripped 5 bases from V and 3 bases from J, with 14 bases between. The CDR3 spells CASSERRTDYNEQFF. The CDR3 nucleotides are TGTGCCAGCAGCGAACGCCGGACAGACTACAATGAGCAGTTCTTC.

V and J are TRBV3-1 (or the pseudogene TRBV3-2) and TRBJ1-2; TRBD1 might be the D (5 bases). Trimming left V 4 bases short and J 7 bases short, with 16 bases between. This CDR3 has 14 residues. Germline lookup yields CDR1 LGHDT and CDR2 YNNKEL (reference sequence). CDR3 bases: TGTGCCAGCAGCCTGACTAGTAGGGGAAGTGGCTACACCTTC. This translates into CASSLTSRGSGYTF.